The T cell receptor beta chain described here comes from a study of blood T cell repertoires in COVID-19. As for the study in general: Both acute and convalescent COVID-19 samples were obtained from the United States, Italy and Spain. T cells, B-cell-depleted T cells, or PBMCs provided the cDNA or gDNA that served as material.

Original analysis: For nucleated cells, counts were estimated from reference gene primer amplification. Some clones are missing from TCRdb's copy, which holds only in-frame ones; the method was immunoSEQ multiplex PCR. V and J calls and clone size are those listed in that table; D and trimming were worked out from the DNA. The data show about 91,000 clones, 85% to 90% seen once. The CDR3 spans 14 residues. V was clipped by 4 bases and J by 1 base, with 7 bases between them. Germline V lookup: CDR1 ENHRY, CDR2 SYGVKD. The gene calls are TRBV10-3 and TRBJ2-2, with TRBD2 as a possible D gene (5 bases). This TCR came from a woman of 80 years or more with active COVID-19. The sample consisted of peripheral blood. CDR3 coding DNA: TGTGCCATCAGTGTGGAGGTGAACACCGGGGAGCTGTTTTTT. Its protein is CAISVEVNTGELFF.